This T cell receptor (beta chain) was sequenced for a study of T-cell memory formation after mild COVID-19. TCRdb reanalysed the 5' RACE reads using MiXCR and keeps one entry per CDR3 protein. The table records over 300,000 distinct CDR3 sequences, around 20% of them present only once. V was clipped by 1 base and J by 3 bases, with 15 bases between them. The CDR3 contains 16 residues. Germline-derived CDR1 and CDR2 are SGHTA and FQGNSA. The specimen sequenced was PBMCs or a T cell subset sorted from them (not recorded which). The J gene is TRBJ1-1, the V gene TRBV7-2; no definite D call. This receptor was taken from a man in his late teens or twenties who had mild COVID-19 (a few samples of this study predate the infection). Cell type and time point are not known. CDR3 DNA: TGTGCCAGCAGCTTAGGGGCAGACCGCCCGGACACTGAAGCTTTCTTT. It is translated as CASSLGADRPDTEAFF.